These 31 T cell receptor beta chains originate from one sample sequenced in a study of CD8+ T cells in alopecia areata. Investigators isolated RNA and reverse transcribed it into cDNA to act as the sequencing template. Assay: immunoSEQ multiplex PCR; the TCRdb copy retains only in-frame clones and omits some. The table records 90,000 to 130,000 clones, 59% of them present only once. The sequenced material came from CD8+ T cells sorted from blood. The receptors shown here come from a human donor in good health.

V gene TRBV5-1 combines with J gene TRBJ2-7, with D perhaps TRBD1 (6 bases). Looked up from germline, CDR1 is SGHRS and CDR2 is YFSETQ. This CDR3 spans 12 amino acids. V lost 4 bases and J 3 bases, leaving 8 bases between the germline ends. The CDR3 reads CASSQTGYEQYF. The CDR3 nucleotides read TGCGCCAGCAGCCAGACAGGCTACGAGCAGTACTTC.

In the case of this clone: Its ends do not fully match the called genes, so a read error is possible. The V and J genes are TRBV20-1 and TRBJ1-2; the D is unclear. Germline CDR1 DFQATT, CDR2 SNEGSKA (reference sequence). The CDR3 has 9 residues. CDR3 amino acids: CSASYGYTF. The CDR3 DNA reads as TGCAGCGCTAGTTATGGCTACACCTTC.

In DNA form, the CDR3 reads TGTGCCAGCAGCAGGGGACAGGGGCAGCCCCAGCATTTT. Protein sequence: CASSRGQGQPQHF. The gene calls are TRBV12-1 and TRBJ1-5; TRBD1, the D gene given by the table, was not confirmed from the DNA. TRBV12-1 is annotated as a pseudogene. The CDR3 is 13 residues long.

DNA of the CDR3: TGCAGCGTTGATTCGAACACTGAAGCTTTCTTT. Amino acid sequence: CSVDSNTEAFF. The J gene is TRBJ1-1, the V gene TRBV29-1; D gene uncertain. V dropped 3 bases and J dropped 1 base, with 3 bases sitting between them. Looked up from germline, CDR1 is SQVTM and CDR2 is ANQGSEA. CDR3 length: 11 residues.

This chain uses TRBV19 with TRBJ1-1, with D possibly matching TRBD1 (6 bases). CDR3 length: 14 residues. V was clipped by 1 base and J by 5 bases, with 11 bases between them. CDR1 is LNHDA and CDR2 is SQIVND in the germline V gene (reference sequence). CDR3 loop: CASSIVGAGTEAFF. CDR3 nucleotide sequence: TGTGCCAGTAGTATAGTGGGGGCCGGTACTGAAGCTTTCTTT. The whole variable domain, filled in from reference TRBV19 and TRBJ1-1, reads DGGITQSPKYLFRKEGQNVTLSCEQNLNHDAMYWYRQDPGQGLRLIYYSQIVNDFQKGDIAEGYSVSREKKESFPLTVTSAQKNPTAFYLCASSIVGAGTEAFFGQGTRLTVV.

The rearrangement joins TRBV27 to TRBJ1-5; D gene ambiguous. V lost 1 base, J lost 6 bases, and 13 bases lay in between. Germline CDR1 reads MNHEY; CDR2 reads SMNVEV (reference sequence). The CDR3 is 15 amino acids. The CDR3 reads CASSLYGRGSQPQHF. Written as DNA, the CDR3 is TGTGCCAGCAGTTTATACGGCCGGGGTTCTCAGCCCCAGCATTTT.

The chain is built from TRBV10-3 and TRBJ1-2; 7 nucleotides line up with TRBD1. The CDR3 runs 17 residues. The junction had 10 bases not matched to a gene; V was cut back by 3 bases and J by 0 bases. The germline gives CDR1 ENHRY, CDR2 SYGVKD. CDR3 region: CAISDLPGQVTNYGYTF. Here the CDR3 DNA reads TGTGCCATCAGTGACTTACCTGGACAGGTCACTAACTATGGCTACACCTTC.

The rearrangement joins TRBV27 to TRBJ2-3; D perhaps matches TRBD2 (6 bases). The germline V and J ends were trimmed by 7 bases and 2 bases, with 19 bases remaining between them. Germline lookup yields CDR1 MNHEY and CDR2 SMNVEV (reference sequence). The CDR3 loop spans 16 amino acids. The CDR3 region has the DNA TGTGCCAGCACCTCGGTGTATAGCGGACCCACAGATACGCAGTATTTT. It specifies CASTSVYSGPTDTQYF.

This clone has only a few counts. The J gene is TRBJ1-5, the V gene TRBV2; D is unresolved. Germline loops: CDR1 SNHLY, CDR2 FYNNEI. The CDR3 has 14 amino acids. V dropped 3 bases and J dropped 0 bases, with 6 bases sitting between them. CDR3 loop: CASSEKYSNQPQHF. The DNA of the CDR3 is TGTGCCAGCAGTGAGAAGTATAGCAATCAGCCCCAGCATTTT.

The chain links TRBV7-9 to TRBJ1-4; D uncertain. V lost 3 bases to trimming and J lost 5 bases, with 25 bases between them. Germline V lookup: CDR1 SEHNR, CDR2 FQNEAQ (reference sequence). The CDR3 has 19 residues. CDR3 bases: TGTGCCAGCAGCTTTGGTTTTAGCGAACGGTCCGTCGGCAATGAAAAACTGTTTTTT. Translated: CASSFGFSERSVGNEKLFF.

This clone was seen more than once but under ten times. This chain uses TRBV2 with TRBJ2-2; D unclear. Trimming took 6 bases from V and 7 from J, leaving 24 bases between them. CDR1 is SNHLY and CDR2 is FYNNEI in the germline V gene. CDR3 length: 17 residues. The CDR3 sequence: CASRDPVARLSHGELFF. CDR3 coding DNA: TGTGCCAGCAGGGATCCCGTGGCACGATTATCACACGGGGAGCTGTTTTTT.

V and J are TRBV6-1 and TRBJ2-7; TRBD1 agrees at 9 bases. This CDR3 has 14 residues. J lost 3 bases, V lost 8 bases, and 8 bases had no gene match. Germline V lookup: CDR1 MNHNS, CDR2 SASEGT. Here the CDR3 reads CASQPGQGHYEQYF. The CDR3 nucleotides read TGTGCCAGCCAGCCGGGACAGGGCCACTACGAGCAGTACTTC.

There are a few counts of this clone. The chain joins TRBV7-9 to TRBJ2-5, with TRBD1 as a possible D gene (6 bases). V was shortened by 1 base and J by 0 bases, with 9 bases between the two germline ends. The CDR3 runs to 15 residues. CDR1 is SEHNR and CDR2 is FQNEAQ in the germline V gene (reference sequence). The CDR3 reads CASSLVGGYQETQYF. CDR3 DNA sequence: TGTGCCAGCAGCTTAGTTGGGGGCTACCAAGAGACCCAGTACTTC.

The rearrangement joins TRBV6-1 to TRBJ2-7, with D hard to call. Germline CDR1 is MNHNS and CDR2 is SASEGT. This CDR3 spans 13 amino acids. The ends were cut back, 8 bases at V and 4 bases at J, with 15 bases in the middle. In DNA form, the CDR3 reads TGTGCCAGCGGGTCCCATAGATCTTACGAGCAGTACTTC. Translation gives CASGSHRSYEQYF.

The chain recombines TRBV9 with TRBJ1-2; D is undetermined. The CDR3 sequence is 13 residues long. Germline CDR1 and CDR2: SGDLS and YYNGEE. Trimming removed 0 bases at V and 0 bases at J, with 3 bases between. The CDR3, as DNA: TGTGCCAGCAGCGTAGAGTCTAACTATGGCTACACCTTC. Translating it yields CASSVESNYGYTF.

The rearrangement uses TRBV5-6 and TRBJ1-1; the D is unclear. V was shortened by 1 base and J by 1 base, with 8 bases between the two germline ends. This CDR3 is 14 amino acids long. Germline V gene data show CDR1 as SGHDT and CDR2 as YYEEEE. The CDR3 reads CASSLFVGNTEAFF. DNA of the CDR3: TGTGCCAGCAGCTTGTTCGTGGGGAACACTGAAGCTTTCTTT.

On this clone: One junction end does not reproduce the germline sequence, and a read error may be involved. V usage is TRBV5-5 and J usage is TRBJ1-3; D is uncertain. The CDR3 totals 16 residues. The germline gives CDR1 SGHKS, CDR2 YYEKEE (reference sequence). The CDR3: CASSQVTDFSGNTIYF. CDR3 sequence (DNA): TGCGCCAGCAGCCAAGTCACGGACTTCTCTGGAAACACCATATATTTT. The full variable domain, with the rest looked up from reference TRBV5-5 and TRBJ1-3, is DAGVTQSPTHLIKTRGQQVTLRCSPISGHKSVSWYQQVLGQGPQFIFQYYEKEERGRGNFPDRFSARQFPNYSSELNVNALLLGDSALYLCASSQVTDFSGNTIYFGEGSWLTVV.

This clone occurred a few times. The V call is TRBV21-1, the J call TRBJ1-6; the table's D call TRBD1 went unverified against the DNA. TRBV21-1 is annotated as a pseudogene. The CDR3 is made up of 16 amino acids. The CDR3 region has the DNA TGTGCCAGCAGCAAAGGTCGGGAACAGGGAGATTCACCCCTCCACTTT. Its protein is CASSKGREQGDSPLHF.

The genes are TRBV9 and TRBJ1-2, with TRBD1 identical over 8 bases. The CDR3 sequence is 17 residues long. CDR1 and CDR2 (germline): SGDLS, YYNGEE. The V and J ends lost 3 bases and 2 bases, in that order; junction bases with no gene match: 12. The CDR3 coding sequence is TGTGCCAGCAGCGGTACAGGACAGGGAGGGGAGAACTATGGCTACACCTTC. Protein product: CASSGTGQGGENYGYTF. The whole variable domain, filled in from reference TRBV9 and TRBJ1-2, reads DSGVTQTPKHLITATGQRVTLRCSPRSGDLSVYWYQQSLDQGLQFLIQYYNGEERAKGNILERFSAQQFPDLHSELNLSSLELGDSALYFCASSGTGQGGENYGYTFGSGTRLTVV.

Only a few counts were recorded for this clone. The V call is TRBV2, the J call TRBJ1-1, with a weak D call TRBD1 (5 bases). The CDR3 is 11 residues long. The germline V and J ends were trimmed by 6 bases and 11 bases, with 13 bases remaining between them. Germline assignment: CDR1 SNHLY and CDR2 FYNNEI. This chain's CDR3 is CASSTGTWAFF. In DNA, the CDR3 is TGTGCCAGCAGCACCGGGACTTGGGCTTTCTTT.

This clone was seen a handful of times. The V call is TRBV29-1, the J call TRBJ2-7, with D possibly TRBD1 on 6 matching bases. V was clipped by 2 bases and J by 6 bases, with 20 bases between them. CDR3 length: 15 residues. Germline-derived CDR1 and CDR2 are SQVTM and ANQGSEA. This CDR3 is CSVERRGITGREQYF. CDR3 nucleotides: TGCAGCGTTGAACGCAGGGGAATTACAGGGCGCGAGCAGTACTTC.

This clone was seen a handful of times. J is TRBJ2-3 and V is TRBV7-3; D uncertain. The V and J ends lost 2 bases and 9 bases respectively, with 12 bases between them. The CDR3 extends over 13 amino acids. The germline V gene encodes CDR1 SGHTA and CDR2 FQGTGA. The CDR3 is CASSLPPFVTQYF. In nucleotides, the CDR3 is TGTGCCAGCAGCTTACCCCCCTTTGTAACGCAGTATTTT.

The rearrangement uses TRBV29-1 and TRBJ2-1, with 13 bases identical to TRBD2. This CDR3 has 19 residues. The germline V gene encodes CDR1 SQVTM and CDR2 ANQGSEA. V was clipped by 4 bases and J by 8 bases; unmatched bases: 20. The CDR3 DNA sequence: TGCAGCGTTGTGGGTCTGACTAGCGGGGGGCCCGTTGCAGTCGATGAGCAGTTCTTC. Translated, it gives CSVVGLTSGGPVAVDEQFF.

The J gene is TRBJ2-7, the V gene TRBV5-4; tentatively, D is TRBD1 (6 bases). CDR1 is SGHNT, CDR2 YYREEE, per germline (reference sequence). Trimming stripped 2 bases from V and 1 base from J, with 10 bases between. The CDR3 loop spans 14 amino acids. As DNA, the CDR3 is TGTGCCAGCAGCTTCAGGGGAGTGTCCTACGAGCAGTACTTC. It codes for CASSFRGVSYEQYF.

This chain joins TRBV7-9 and TRBJ1-1; D is unclear. The CDR3 consists of 13 residues. Germline V lookup: CDR1 SEHNR, CDR2 FQNEAQ (reference sequence). V dropped 7 bases and J dropped 4 bases, with 13 bases sitting between them. The CDR3 sequence is CASTLAEGTEAFF. CDR3 coding DNA: TGTGCCAGCACGCTCGCGGAGGGCACTGAAGCTTTCTTT.

This sequence joins TRBV7-8 and TRBJ2-4, with 9 bases matching TRBD1. The CDR3 extends over 20 amino acids. Per the germline V gene, CDR1 is SGHVS and CDR2 is FQNEAQ. The V segment lost 0 bases and the J segment 3 bases; nucleotides outside the gene matches: 15. CDR3 sequence reads: CASSLAHDRGKESGKNIQYF. In DNA, the CDR3 is TGTGCCAGCAGCTTAGCGCACGACAGGGGGAAGGAGTCTGGCAAAAACATTCAGTACTTC.

This chain uses TRBV30 with TRBJ2-2; D might be TRBD2 (5 bases). Germline CDR1 and CDR2: GTSNPN and SVGIG (reference sequence). The germline V and J ends were trimmed by 0 bases and 2 bases, with 10 bases remaining between them. This CDR3 is 15 amino acids long. The CDR3 DNA sequence: TGTGCCTGGAGTGTGGCCGGGGATAACACCGGGGAGCTGTTTTTT. Translating gives CAWSVAGDNTGELFF.

V is TRBV30 and J is TRBJ2-3; 10 bases align to TRBD2. Germline CDR1 reads GTSNPN; CDR2 reads SVGIG (reference sequence). CDR3 length: 14 amino acids. The ends lost 2 bases at V and 6 bases at J; junction bases unmatched: 5. The CDR3 nucleotides are TGTGCCTGGAGTACTACTAGCGGGGCCGATACGCAGTATTTT. Translating it yields CAWSTTSGADTQYF.

The chain links TRBV28 to TRBJ2-7, with D hard to call. The CDR3 has 10 amino acids. Germline CDR1 MDHEN, CDR2 SYDVKM. V was shortened by 8 bases and J by 3 bases, with 5 bases between the two germline ends. This CDR3 is CASQSYEQYF. As DNA, the CDR3 is TGTGCCAGCCAGAGCTACGAGCAGTACTTC.

The gene calls are TRBV6-5 and TRBJ2-1; D perhaps matches TRBD2 (6 bases). V was pared by 2 bases and J by 4 bases, with 9 bases between. The length of the CDR3 is 14 residues. Germline CDR1 reads MNHEY; CDR2 reads SVGAGI. In DNA form, the CDR3 reads TGTGCCAGCAGTTACGGGACTGGGTACAATGAGCAGTTCTTC. Residues: CASSYGTGYNEQFF.

The gene calls are TRBV2 and TRBJ2-2; D remains ambiguous. Between the trimmed V and J ends, which lost 1 base and 4 bases, there was a span of 4 bases. Germline-derived CDR1 and CDR2 are SNHLY and FYNNEI. The length of the CDR3 is 13 residues. CDR3 residues: CASSEGSTGELFF. CDR3 in DNA: TGTGCCAGCAGTGAAGGGTCCACCGGGGAGCTGTTTTTT.